This TCR beta chain emerged from a study of OX40 agonist ivuxolimab in advanced cancers. Sequencing was performed with immunoSEQ multiplex PCR; in TCRdb, only in-frame clones are kept and a portion is missing. The sample yields 50,000 or so clones, around nine tenths seen once. The CDR3 totals 17 residues. CDR1 is MGHRA, CDR2 YSYEKL, per germline. The J segment lost 3 bases and the V segment lost 0 bases, leaving 7 bases of the junction unmatched. The sequences come from CD4+ or CD8+ T cells sorted from blood, collected in a trial of the OX40 agonist ivuxolimab. The J gene is TRBJ2-1, the V gene TRBV4-1; 8 bases are shared with TRBD2. This TCR was recovered from an adult with an advanced solid tumor such as melanoma, head and neck, liver or kidney cancer. DNA for the CDR3: TGCGCCAGCAGCCAAGATCTGGCGGGGGGCAACTACAATGAGCAGTTCTTC. Protein product: CASSQDLAGGNYNEQFF.